This passage covers 3 T cell receptor beta chains from one sample sequenced in a study of human T cells and chemical hapten exposure. TCRdb re-called the RACE reads with MiXCR, one entry per CDR3 protein. The table has under 200,000 distinct CDR3 sequences, approximately 15% seen once. The time point is: patch test 1, 2 weeks after DPC sensitization. Treatment noted: therapeutic diphenylcyclopropenone sensitization with weekly scalp DPC. The sample here was whole blood, taken in connection with sensitization to the hapten diphenylcyclopropenone (DPC). The receptors were gathered from a woman younger than 45 with alopecia areata. Some clones in this sample may be carry-over from other donors' samples.

This clonotype was observed a few times. The chain has TRBV11-2 and TRBJ2-1; TRBD2 aligns across 9 bases. V lost 4 bases, J lost 5 bases, and 3 bases stayed unmatched. CDR3 length equals 14 residues. Germline CDR1 SGHAT, CDR2 FQNNGV. DNA of the CDR3: TGTGCCAGCAGCTCCGGACTAGCGAACAATGAGCAGTTCTTC. It encodes CASSSGLANNEQFF.

This clonotype was seen many times. The chain links TRBV28 to TRBJ2-5, with TRBD1 matching over 7 bases. Per germline, CDR1 MDHEN and CDR2 SYDVKM. Germline trimming cut 4 bases from V and 3 bases from J; bases unmatched to any gene: 11. CDR3 length: 16 residues. DNA of the CDR3: TGTGCCAGCAGTTCCCCCCCGAGGGGACAGAAAGAGACCCAGTACTTC. Translating gives CASSSPPRGQKETQYF.

The V gene is TRBV18, the J gene TRBJ2-7; the D call may be TRBD1 or TRBD2 (6 bases each). The ends were cut back, 6 bases at V and 6 bases at J, with 9 bases in the middle. In germline, CDR1 is KGHSH, CDR2 LQKENI. The CDR3 runs to 11 residues. CDR3 DNA: TGTGCCAGCTCTCCGGGGGCCGAGCAGTACTTC. This encodes CASSPGAEQYF.